This is a list of T cell receptor beta chains from one sample in a study of identical twins. TCRdb independently ran MiXCR on the 5' RACE reads; one entry per CDR3 protein. The sample lists roughly 690,000 distinct CDR3 sequences, 21% occurring once. These data are also associated with another study on T cells expressing NK-cell markers.

The sample was PBMCs. The source is a woman younger than 30 in good health. Each CDR3 is given with its conserved first and last residue. The D gene is left open where the match is weak. Size is omitted from some rows. Given values are once, few, many or a class for expanded clones.

few | TRBJ2-1 | TRBD2 | TRBV7-2 | TGTGCCAGCAGCTCATGGACTAGCGGGGACAATGAGCAGTTCTTC | CASSSWTSGDNEQFF
. | TRBJ2-7 | . | TRBV7-2 | TGTGCCAGCAGGTCTGTCGGTGGGGAGCAGTACTTC | CASRSVGGEQYF
few | TRBJ2-7 | . | TRBV5-1 | TGCGCCAGCAAGGAGGGCCCAGGGAACGAGCAGTACTTC | CASKEGPGNEQYF
. | TRBJ2-2 | . | TRBV12-3/TRBV12-4 | TGTGCCAGCAGTTTAGCGGCAGGGTCCACCGGGGAGCTGTTTTTT | CASSLAAGSTGELFF
many | TRBJ2-1 | . | TRBV12-3/TRBV12-4 | TGTGCCAGCAGTTTGTATGGGGATGAGCAGTTCTTC | CASSLYGDEQFF
. | TRBJ1-2 | . | TRBV20-1 | TGCAGTGCTAGCCGGCAGGGAGTTGAGTATGGCTACACCTTC | CSASRQGVEYGYTF
. | TRBJ2-2 | . | TRBV27 | TGTGCCAGCAGTAGGATGAACACCGGGGAGCTGTTTTTT | CASSRMNTGELFF
. | TRBJ1-2 | . | TRBV6-5 | TGTGCCAGCAGGACTAACTATGGCTACACCTTC | CASRTNYGYTF
. | TRBJ2-7 | TRBD1 | TRBV6-2/TRBV6-3 | TGTGCCAGCAGTTATCCGGGACAGGGTCCAAACTACGAGCAGTACTTC | CASSYPGQGPNYEQYF
. | TRBJ2-1 | . | TRBV21-1 | TGTGCCAGCAGCAGGACTAGCGGGGTCGCCTACAATGAGCAGTTCTTC | CASSRTSGVAYNEQFF
. | TRBJ1-2 | . | TRBV20-1 | TGCAGTGCTTTCCTCGATGGCTACACCTTC | CSAFLDGYTF
many | TRBJ2-3 | TRBD2 | TRBV24-1 | TGTGCCACCAGTGATCCAGGGACTAGCCTAGATACGCAGTATTTT | CATSDPGTSLDTQYF
once | TRBJ2-2 | TRBD2 | TRBV6-5 | TGTGCCAGCAGTTACTCGCGGGAGGACACCGGGGAGCTGTTTTTT | CASSYSREDTGELFF
. | TRBJ2-6 | . | TRBV29-1 | TGCAGCGTTGACGTCAGCTCTGGGGCCAACGTCCTGACTTTC | CSVDVSSGANVLTF
. | TRBJ2-1 | . | TRBV7-9 | TGTGCCAGCAGCTCGGGGGCTTTACAAGCCAATGAGCAGTTCTTC | CASSSGALQANEQFF
. | TRBJ1-1 | TRBD1 | TRBV20-1 | TGCAGTGCTAAGACAGGGGCGTGGGACACTGAAGCTTTCTTT | CSAKTGAWDTEAFF
few | TRBJ2-5 | TRBD2 | TRBV12-3/TRBV12-4 | TGTGCCAGCGGGTCTAGCGGGAGGATGGAGACCCAGTACTTC | CASGSSGRMETQYF
. | TRBJ2-1 | . | TRBV10-1 | TGCGCCAGCAGTGGGGGGCCTTCAAGGAATGAGCAGTTCTTC | CASSGGPSRNEQFF
few | TRBJ1-3 | . | TRBV20-1 | TGCAGTGCGGGGAGGGGCAACTCTGGAAACACCATATATTTT | CSAGRGNSGNTIYF
. | TRBJ1-1 | . | TRBV12-5 | TGTGCTAGTGGCCCCGGCATCCATGAAGCTTTCTTT | CASGPGIHEAFF
. | TRBJ2-3 | . | TRBV10-3 | TGTGCCATCAGTAACTTAGCGGACTCCACAGATACGCAGTATTTT | CAISNLADSTDTQYF
few | TRBJ2-2 | . | TRBV20-1 | TGCAGTGCTAGAGACCGGGTCGGGGGCGACACCGGGGAGCTGTTTTTT | CSARDRVGGDTGELFF
few | TRBJ1-1 | . | TRBV5-5 | TGTGCCAGCAGCTTGCAAAGGGCGAACACTGAAGCTTTCTTT | CASSLQRANTEAFF
. | TRBJ1-6 | . | TRBV5-1 | TGCGCCAGCAGCTTGGACGGACAGTTTCGTTCACCCCTCCACTTT | CASSLDGQFRSPLHF
. | TRBJ2-3 | . | TRBV6-4 | TGTGCCACCCGGGTTCACGCCACAGATACGCAGTATTTT | CATRVHATDTQYF
few | TRBJ2-3 | TRBD1 | TRBV15 | TGTGCCACCAGGACGACAGGGGGAAAGACAGATACGCAGTATTTT | CATRTTGGKTDTQYF
few | TRBJ2-3 | . | TRBV15 | TGTGCCACCAGCAGAGGGCCACTTGGGGACGCAGATACGCAGTATTTT | CATSRGPLGDADTQYF
once | TRBJ2-7 | . | TRBV5-1 | TGCGCCAGCAGCTTGGACAAGTCACTGTACGAGCAGTACTTC | CASSLDKSLYEQYF
. | TRBJ2-3 | TRBD2 | TRBV9 | TGTGCCAGCAGCGTCGGGGGGTACACAGATACGCAGTATTTT | CASSVGGYTDTQYF
. | TRBJ2-5 | TRBD2 | TRBV3-1 | TGTGCCAGCAGCCCCCTTTTAGCGGGGGGAGAGACCCAGTACTTC | CASSPLLAGGETQYF
. | TRBJ2-1 | TRBD2 | TRBV30 | TGTGCCTGGAGTGTACACGTTATTAGCGGGATCTCCTACAATGAGCAGTTCTTC | CAWSVHVISGISYNEQFF
. | TRBJ2-7 | . | TRBV12-3/TRBV12-4 | TGTGCCAGCAGTAACAGGTATTTCGACGAGCAGTACTTC | CASSNRYFDEQYF
few | TRBJ2-7 | . | TRBV7-2 | TGTGCCAGCAGCTTAAGCCTGTCCTACGAGCAGTACTTC | CASSLSLSYEQYF
few | TRBJ1-2 | . | TRBV24-1 | TGTGCCACCAGTGATTCCGGGCTCAACTATGGCTACACCTTC | CATSDSGLNYGYTF
few | TRBJ2-7 | . | TRBV20-1 | TGCAGTGCCGGTACTTCAACAGGGTTACAGTACTTC | CSAGTSTGLQYF
. | TRBJ2-2 | TRBD2 | TRBV6-2/TRBV6-3 | TGTGCCAGCAGCCGGACTAGCGGGATGGCGACCGGGGAGCTGTTTTTT | CASSRTSGMATGELFF
. | TRBJ2-1 | TRBD1 | TRBV12-3/TRBV12-4 | TGTGCCAGCTTGAGGGACAGGGTGGAGCAGTTCTTC | CASLRDRVEQFF
. | TRBJ1-6 | . | TRBV3-1 | TGTGCCAGCAGCCGAACGACAGATAATTCACCCCTCCACTTT | CASSRTTDNSPLHF